This paragraph reports one T cell receptor (beta chain). As yet, its antigen is unknown. TCR sequencing used cDNA made by reverse transcription of extracted RNA. TCRdb keeps only in-frame clones here, not all; method: immunoSEQ multiplex PCR. The sample carries 45,000 to 70,000 clones, 96% recorded once. It was from alopecia areata patients that lesional scalp punch biopsies and peripheral blood were collected. T lymphocytes (CD4+ and CD8+) were sorted from PBMCs. The CDR3 runs to 14 residues. Germline V gene data show CDR1 as GTSNPN and CDR2 as SVGIG (reference sequence). The V end lost 2 bases, the J end lost 4 bases, and 11 bases lay between the germline ends. These data originate in a study of CD8+ T cells in alopecia areata. Background on the study: Patients in the treated group were given tofacitinib by mouth, 5 to 10 mg twice a day.

Study conclusions and caveats: Clonality in lesional scalp, especially alopecia totalis/universalis, exceeded that of normal scalp.

The sample here was CD8+ T cells sorted from blood, taken at week 0. This clonotype was sampled from a human donor with alopecia areata. The J gene is TRBJ2-2, the V gene TRBV30, with D possibly being TRBD1 (5 bases). The CDR3 here is CAWSPPGSTGELFF. In nucleotides, the CDR3 is TGTGCCTGGAGTCCTCCAGGGTCCACCGGGGAGCTGTTTTTT.